This is a list of T cell receptor beta chains from one sample in a study of T-cell memory formation after mild COVID-19. TCRdb re-analysed the 5' RACE reads in MiXCR, keeping a single row per CDR3 protein. Of around 110,000 distinct CDR3 sequences listed, 17% were seen once; the top ten hold 28%. The sequencing input was PBMCs or a T cell subset sorted from them (not recorded which). The receptors here all came from an adult woman who had mild COVID-19 (a few samples of this study predate the infection). Cell type and time point are not known. Both conserved end residues are part of each CDR3. A D gene is named only where the DNA matches it firmly. Size values are once, few and many counts, or a class for expanded clones, and some rows have none.

J | size | V | D | CDR3 | DNA
TRBJ2-1 | . | TRBV12-3/TRBV12-4 | TRBD2 | CASSFLLAGREQFF | TGTGCCAGCAGTTTTTTGCTAGCGGGGAGAGAGCAGTTCTTC
TRBJ1-2 | . | TRBV6-6 | . | CASSYSRGVYGYTF | TGTGCCAGCAGTTACTCGAGAGGGGTATATGGCTACACCTTC
TRBJ1-2 | few | TRBV29-1 | . | CSDRDPGYTF | TGCAGCGACAGGGATCCAGGCTACACCTTC
TRBJ1-1 | . | TRBV5-1 | . | CASSLGPGADTEAFF | TGCGCCAGCAGCTTGGGGCCGGGGGCGGACACTGAAGCTTTCTTT
TRBJ1-2 | few | TRBV9 | TRBD1 | CASSLTGRDSYGYTF | TGTGCCAGCAGCCTGACAGGGCGAGATAGCTATGGCTACACCTTC
TRBJ2-5 | few | TRBV10-3 | . | CAISEGEGQETQYF | TGTGCCATCAGTGAGGGAGAGGGGCAAGAGACCCAGTACTTC
TRBJ2-2 | . | TRBV7-9 | TRBD1 | CASSPTQGAGTGELFF | TGTGCCAGCAGCCCTACACAGGGGGCGGGCACCGGGGAGCTGTTTTTT
TRBJ1-2 | few | TRBV27 | . | CASSYGPGLRGYTF | TGTGCCAGCAGTTACGGGCCAGGGTTGCGTGGCTACACCTTC
TRBJ2-7 | many | TRBV6-5 | . | CASSFLQGYEQYF | TGTGCCAGCAGTTTCCTTCAGGGTTACGAGCAGTACTTC
TRBJ1-3 | few | TRBV6-6 | TRBD1 | CASSYDRGDTIYF | TGTGCCAGCAGTTACGACAGGGGGGACACCATATATTTT
TRBJ1-4 | . | TRBV6-6 | . | CASSYSVGGVGTNEKLFF | TGTGCCAGCAGTTACTCGGTGGGCGGCGTTGGAACTAATGAAAAACTGTTTTTT
TRBJ2-1 | . | TRBV24-1 | . | CATSDFSGFNEQFF | TGTGCCACCAGTGATTTCTCAGGGTTCAATGAGCAGTTCTTC
TRBJ2-7 | few | TRBV5-4 | TRBD2 | CASSPGGEADEQYF | TGTGCCAGCAGCCCGGGGGGGGAGGCTGATGAGCAGTACTTC
TRBJ2-3 | few | TRBV25-1 | . | CASSPPGRDTQYF | TGTGCCAGCAGTCCCCCCGGTAGGGATACGCAGTATTTT
TRBJ2-3 | . | TRBV29-1 | TRBD1 | CSVDGQGDIDTQYF | TGCAGCGTTGATGGACAGGGGGACATAGATACGCAGTATTTT
TRBJ2-5 | . | TRBV15 | TRBD2 | CATSRLKKGLELETQYF | TGTGCCACCAGCAGACTTAAGAAGGGACTAGAGTTGGAGACCCAGTACTTC
TRBJ1-5 | . | TRBV7-8 | . | CASSEVGNQPQHF | TGTGCCAGCAGTGAAGTAGGAAATCAGCCCCAGCATTTT
TRBJ2-1 | few | TRBV29-1 | . | CSAHRNEQFF | TGCAGCGCCCACCGCAATGAGCAGTTCTTC
TRBJ2-3 | . | TRBV6-2/TRBV6-3 | . | CASSYSSPRGTDTQYF | TGTGCCAGCAGTTACTCCTCTCCAAGGGGCACAGATACGCAGTATTTT
TRBJ2-7 | . | TRBV5-6 | . | CASSLQFSYEQYF | TGTGCCAGCAGCCTACAGTTCTCCTACGAGCAGTACTTC
TRBJ1-1 | . | TRBV9 | . | CASSVVRGGTEAFF | TGTGCCAGCAGCGTAGTTAGGGGGGGCACTGAAGCTTTCTTT
TRBJ1-1 | few | TRBV6-5 | TRBD1 | CASSYLTGGDTEAFF | TGTGCCAGCAGTTACCTCACAGGGGGGGACACTGAAGCTTTCTTT
TRBJ2-7 | . | TRBV4-2 | . | CASSQVASGNYEQYF | TGTGCCAGCAGCCAAGTAGCCAGCGGAAACTACGAGCAGTACTTC
TRBJ2-3 | . | TRBV12-3/TRBV12-4 | . | CASSLPGAGWVDTQYF | TGTGCCAGCAGTTTACCTGGGGCAGGGTGGGTAGATACGCAGTATTTT
TRBJ2-2 | . | TRBV29-1 | TRBD2 | CSVETSGNTGELFF | TGCAGCGTTGAGACTAGCGGTAACACCGGGGAGCTGTTTTTT
TRBJ1-2 | . | TRBV7-9 | TRBD1 | CASSTPGQRPANYGYTF | TGTGCCAGCAGCACGCCGGGACAGCGCCCTGCTAACTATGGCTACACCTTC
TRBJ2-7 | few | TRBV29-1 | TRBD1 | CSVELGTGTSYEQYF | TGCAGCGTTGAACTCGGGACAGGGACTTCCTACGAGCAGTACTTC
TRBJ1-5 | . | TRBV7-9 | . | CASSQEGSTNQPQHF | TGTGCCAGCAGCCAGGAGGGAAGTACCAATCAGCCCCAGCATTTT
TRBJ1-1 | . | TRBV5-1 | . | CASSLEVSDNTEAFF | TGCGCCAGCAGCTTGGAAGTGTCGGACAACACTGAAGCTTTCTTT
TRBJ2-7 | . | TRBV6-5 | . | CASSYYPGDDEQYF | TGTGCCAGCAGTTACTATCCAGGGGACGACGAGCAGTACTTC
TRBJ2-7 | few | TRBV11-2 | . | CASSFPGKGLEQYF | TGTGCCAGCAGCTTCCCGGGGAAAGGACTCGAGCAGTACTTC
TRBJ2-1 | . | TRBV4-3 | TRBD2 | CASSQDIAGNNEQFF | TGCGCCAGCAGCCAAGATATAGCGGGAAACAATGAGCAGTTCTTC
TRBJ1-5 | . | TRBV7-9 | . | CASSRADQPQHF | TGTGCCAGCAGCCGCGCCGATCAGCCCCAGCATTTT
TRBJ2-7 | . | TRBV6-2/TRBV6-3 | . | CASRTGLSLDAAAYEQYF | TGTGCCAGCAGGACTGGACTGTCGCTCGACGCGGCCGCCTACGAGCAGTACTTC
TRBJ2-5 | . | TRBV5-6 | TRBD1 | CASSHDRGQETQYF | TGTGCCAGCAGCCACGACAGGGGGCAAGAGACCCAGTACTTC
TRBJ2-7 | . | TRBV7-9 | . | CASSLGTVPQEQYF | TGTGCCAGCAGCTTAGGGACTGTCCCTCAGGAGCAGTACTTC
TRBJ2-7 | few | TRBV6-6 | . | CASSPTGHEQYF | TGTGCCAGCAGCCCCACAGGGCACGAGCAGTACTTC
TRBJ2-1 | many | TRBV29-1 | . | CSVEEASPPYNEQFF | TGCAGCGTTGAAGAGGCGTCCCCACCGTACAATGAGCAGTTCTTC
TRBJ2-7 | few | TRBV9 | TRBD1 | CASSGPTTGKNEQYF | TGTGCCAGCAGCGGACCTACGACAGGGAAGAACGAGCAGTACTTC
TRBJ2-2 | few | TRBV4-1 | TRBD1 | CASSRNQDRVGTGELFF | TGCGCCAGCAGCCGTAATCAGGACAGGGTGGGCACCGGGGAGCTGTTTTTT
TRBJ2-5 | . | TRBV28 | . | CASSSETQYF | TGTGCCAGCAGTTCCGAGACCCAGTACTTC
TRBJ2-1 | . | TRBV19 | TRBD2 | CASSTPSAGDYNEQFF | TGTGCCAGTAGTACACCCTCAGCGGGGGACTACAATGAGCAGTTCTTC
TRBJ2-3 | few | TRBV6-5 | . | CASSYWPGRGNTDTQYF | TGTGCCAGCAGTTACTGGCCGGGCAGGGGCAACACAGATACGCAGTATTTT
TRBJ2-7 | few | TRBV4-3 | TRBD2 | CASSQDYEGGPGEQYF | TGCGCCAGCAGCCAAGATTATGAGGGAGGGCCCGGCGAGCAGTACTTC